The rows below give T cell receptor beta chains drawn from one sample of a study of blood T cell repertoires in COVID-19. Libraries were prepared by immunoSEQ multiplex PCR; TCRdb keeps only in-frame clonotypes and omits some of them. The sample records over 70,000 clones, roughly 90% being singletons. Sequenced sample: peripheral blood. These receptors were taken from a man between 50 and 59 years old with COVID-19, enrolled during active disease. The CDR3 runs from the conserved cysteine through the conserved F or W. A D gene is named only where the DNA matches it firmly. Only part of the rows carry a size: once, few, many, or a class if the clone is expanded.

clone_size	d_call	v_call	j_call	cdr3_nt	cdr3_aa
-	-	TRBV3-1/TRBV3-2	TRBJ1-2	TGTGCCAGCAGCCAAGATTGGTCGGGGAGAGATGGCTACACCTTC	CASSQDWSGRDGYTF
-	-	TRBV5-1	TRBJ1-1	TGCGCCAGCAGCTCAGGCCAGGGGACTGAAGCTTTCTTT	CASSSGQGTEAFF
-	-	TRBV6-2/TRBV6-3	TRBJ2-7	TGTGCCAGCAGTTACGCCCGGGATACCAACGAGCAGTACTTC	CASSYARDTNEQYF
-	TRBD1	TRBV2	TRBJ2-3	TGTGCCAGCAGCGATGGACAGGCCTCCACAGATACGCAGTATTTT	CASSDGQASTDTQYF
-	TRBD1	TRBV24-1	TRBJ2-3	TGTGCCACCGGGACAGGGGGCTTTACGCAGTATTTT	CATGTGGFTQYF
-	-	TRBV27	TRBJ1-1	TGTGCCAGCAATAACAGGACTGAAGCTTTCTTT	CASNNRTEAFF
few	-	TRBV14	TRBJ2-5	TGTGCCAGCAGCCAACCGACAGCTTACCAAGAGACCCAGTACTTC	CASSQPTAYQETQYF
-	TRBD1	TRBV19	TRBJ1-5	TGTGCCAGTAGTCGCGGACAGGGACCTCCCAATCAGCCCCAGCATTTT	CASSRGQGPPNQPQHF
-	-	TRBV29-1	TRBJ1-2	TGCAGCGTTGAAGAATCAGGGCTTAACTATGGCTACACCTTC	CSVEESGLNYGYTF
-	-	TRBV6-1	TRBJ2-2	TGTGCCAGCAGTAAAACAACGAACACCGGGGAGCTGTTTTTT	CASSKTTNTGELFF
-	-	TRBV30	TRBJ2-2	TGTGCCTGGAGTGTACGGGAAGGCGGAAGTAGGACCGGGGAGCTGTTTTTT	CAWSVREGGSRTGELFF
-	TRBD1	TRBV9	TRBJ1-1	TGTGCCAGCAGCCAAGGAGGGGGCCAGGGAGCTTTCTTT	CASSQGGGQGAFF
-	-	TRBV27	TRBJ2-7	TGTGCCAGCAGGAAATTGACAGGACCTTTAGTCGAGCAGTACTTC	CASRKLTGPLVEQYF
-	TRBD1	TRBV6-5	TRBJ2-3	TGTGCCAGCAGCCTAGAGGGGGCGCGGACAGATACGCAGTATTTT	CASSLEGARTDTQYF
-	-	TRBV28	TRBJ2-7	TGTGCCAGCAGCACAACAGGGATCTACGAGCAGTACTTC	CASSTTGIYEQYF
-	-	TRBV7-6	TRBJ2-1	TGTGCCAGCAGCTTAGTTAGAGGGCGGAGGGGCTCCAATGAGCAGTTCTTC	CASSLVRGRRGSNEQFF
few	-	TRBV5-1	TRBJ2-1	TGCGCCAGCAGCTTGGAAACAGGGAGAATCGATGAGCAGTTCTTC	CASSLETGRIDEQFF
-	-	TRBV4-2	TRBJ1-5	TGTGCCAGCAGCCTCGGGACTGAGAATCAGCCCCAGCATTTT	CASSLGTENQPQHF
-	TRBD2	TRBV4-1	TRBJ2-1	TGCGCCAGCAGCCACGGTACTAGCGGGAGGTTGTATGAGCAGTTCTTC	CASSHGTSGRLYEQFF
few	-	TRBV19	TRBJ2-3	TGTGCCAGTAGTCGAATGACAGAGGGGGCAGATACGCAGTATTTT	CASSRMTEGADTQYF
-	-	TRBV7-2	TRBJ2-7	TGTGCCAGCAGCTTAGCGGGGGGTTCCTCCTACGAGCAGTACTTC	CASSLAGGSSYEQYF
-	-	TRBV4-1	TRBJ2-3	TGCGCCAGCAGCCTCAACAGGGATACAGATACGCAGTATTTT	CASSLNRDTDTQYF
once	-	TRBV9	TRBJ2-2	TGTGCCAGCAGCGGAACCCAGTCAGGTGAAGGGGAGCTGTTTTTT	CASSGTQSGEGELFF
-	TRBD1	TRBV7-9	TRBJ1-4	TGTGCCAGCAGCTCCGGATTTACAGGGGGTTCTAATGAAAAACTGTTTTTT	CASSSGFTGGSNEKLFF
-	TRBD2	TRBV5-4	TRBJ2-2	TGTGCCAGCAGCTTTGGGGCTAGCGGGAGTCCCGGGGAGCTGTTTTTT	CASSFGASGSPGELFF
-	-	TRBV6-2/TRBV6-3	TRBJ2-2	TGTGCCAGCAGTTACTCAAGGGGCAACGGGGAGCTGTTTTTT	CASSYSRGNGELFF
-	-	TRBV19	TRBJ1-5	TGTGCCAGTAGTCTTGGGGGAGGACATCAGCCCCAGCATTTT	CASSLGGGHQPQHF
-	-	TRBV18	TRBJ1-4	TGTGCCAGCTCACCAGCAGCCGCGACAGCGACCAATGAAAAACTGTTTTTT	CASSPAAATATNEKLFF
-	-	TRBV7-2	TRBJ1-6	TGTGCCAGCAGCGAACAACAGATGGGGGGTTCACCCCTCCACTTT	CASSEQQMGGSPLHF
-	-	TRBV2	TRBJ2-5	TGTGCCAGCGCCAGGACAGAACAAGAGACCCAGTACTTC	CASARTEQETQYF
-	-	TRBV7-9	TRBJ1-6	TGTGCCAGCAGCTTAGATGGAGGAATTGAACCCCTCCACTTT	CASSLDGGIEPLHF
-	TRBD1	TRBV19	TRBJ2-7	TGTGCCACCAATTGCCGGGACAGGGGGTACGAGCAGTACTTC	CATNCRDRGYEQYF
-	-	TRBV5-1	TRBJ1-4	TGCGCCAGCAGCTTGACAGGCTCGACTAATGAAAAACTGTTTTTT	CASSLTGSTNEKLFF
-	TRBD2	TRBV19	TRBJ2-2	TGTGCCAGTAGTATCATAGGGACTAGTAACACCGGGGAGCTGTTTTTT	CASSIIGTSNTGELFF
-	-	TRBV28	TRBJ1-4	TGTGCCAGCAGTTTAGGGCAGACTAATGAAAAACTGTTTTTT	CASSLGQTNEKLFF
-	TRBD1	TRBV10-1	TRBJ2-3	TGCGCCAGCAGTGAGTGGGACAGGGTAATTGACACAGATACGCAGTATTTT	CASSEWDRVIDTDTQYF
-	TRBD2	TRBV9	TRBJ2-1	TGTGCCAGCAGCTTATACCTCGGGACTAACAATGAGCAGTTCTTC	CASSLYLGTNNEQFF
-	-	TRBV19	TRBJ1-5	TGTGCCAGTAGTATAGCGACAGGTCGCAGCAATCAGCCCCAGCATTTT	CASSIATGRSNQPQHF
once	TRBD1	TRBV29-1	TRBJ2-3	TGCAGCGTTGGGACAGGCCTTAGCACAGATACGCAGTATTTT	CSVGTGLSTDTQYF
-	TRBD1	TRBV5-1	TRBJ1-1	TGCGCCAGCAGCGTGACAGGGATGATCACTGAAGCTTTCTTT	CASSVTGMITEAFF
-	TRBD2	TRBV4-2	TRBJ2-3	TGTGCCAGCAGCCAAGAGACTAGCGGGAGTGGGGCAGATACGCAGTATTTT	CASSQETSGSGADTQYF
-	-	TRBV7-8	TRBJ2-7	TGTGCCAGCAGCTTTTACGGGTCGGACTACGAGCAGTACTTC	CASSFYGSDYEQYF
-	-	TRBV6-2/TRBV6-3	TRBJ1-2	TGTGCCAGCAGTTACGGGGGGTACTATGGCTACACCTTC	CASSYGGYYGYTF
-	-	TRBV5-6	TRBJ2-1	TGTGCCAGCAGCAGGTCCACGGGGAATGAGCAGTTCTTC	CASSRSTGNEQFF
-	TRBD1	TRBV5-1	TRBJ2-2	TGCGCCAGCAGCAGCACAGGGGTCGGGGAGCTGTTTTTT	CASSSTGVGELFF
-	TRBD1	TRBV6-5	TRBJ1-1	TGTGCCAGCAGTTTCGACAGGGAGAACACTGAAGCTTTCTTT	CASSFDRENTEAFF
once	TRBD1	TRBV10-1	TRBJ2-2	TGCGCCAGCAGTGTTGCGGGACAGGGGTTGAACACCGGGGAGCTGTTTTTT	CASSVAGQGLNTGELFF
-	TRBD2	TRBV27	TRBJ2-3	TGTGCCAGCAGTTCCTATCTAGCGGCTAGCACAGATACGCAGTATTTT	CASSSYLAASTDTQYF
once	TRBD2	TRBV2	TRBJ2-1	TGTGCCAGCAGTGATCTGACTAGCGGGAAAAAGGAGCAGTTCTTC	CASSDLTSGKKEQFF
few	-	TRBV19	TRBJ2-1	TGTGCCAGTAGTAGATCCGGGACACCCTACAATGAGCAGTTCTTC	CASSRSGTPYNEQFF
-	-	TRBV5-1	TRBJ2-3	TGCGCCAGCAGCTCCGGGACTTTAACAGATACGCAGTATTTT	CASSSGTLTDTQYF
-	-	TRBV6-1	TRBJ1-2	TGTGCCAGCACGGGAAACGGGCAGGGGTATGGCTACACCTTC	CASTGNGQGYGYTF
once	-	TRBV25-1	TRBJ1-4	TGTGCCAGCAGTCCGGACTGGGAAAAACTGTTTTTT	CASSPDWEKLFF
-	TRBD2	TRBV7-8	TRBJ2-3	TGTGCCAGCAGCTTAGCGACAGGGACTAGCCAGGATACGCAGTATTTT	CASSLATGTSQDTQYF
-	-	TRBV28	TRBJ1-1	TGTGCCAGCAGCTCCGTAGGACATAGGAACACTGAAGCTTTCTTT	CASSSVGHRNTEAFF
-	TRBD2	TRBV2	TRBJ2-7	TGTGCCAGGGAAGGACTAGCGGGATCCCCCGAGCAGTACTTC	CAREGLAGSPEQYF
-	TRBD1	TRBV7-2	TRBJ2-1	TGTGCCAGCAGCTCAGACAGGGGATCCTACAATGAGCAGTTCTTC	CASSSDRGSYNEQFF